This T cell receptor beta chain was captured by sequencing in a study of OX40 agonist ivuxolimab in advanced cancers. About the study as a whole: Ivuxolimab was an agonistic, fully human IgG2 monoclonal antibody directed against OX40 (CD134), a costimulatory receptor. Intravenous ivuxolimab was administered to patients every 2 weeks at six dose levels: 0.01, 0.1, 0.3, 1.5, 3 and 10 mg/kg. Among the roughly 52 dose-escalation patients, around 19 had hepatocellular carcinoma, roughly 15 melanoma, 9 renal cell carcinoma and 9 head and neck cancer. A male proportion of 82.7% and a mean age of around 60 years, ranging from 23 to 79, were recorded for the dose-escalation cohort. Patients were allowed to have had prior anti-PD-1, anti-PD-L1 or anti-CTLA-4 therapy, and roughly two fifths of the dose-escalation patients had been treated with checkpoint inhibitors. Three dose-escalation patients achieved partial responses, one with hepatocellular carcinoma and two with cutaneous melanoma. Peripheral TCRbeta sequencing was intended to test whether TCR sequence diversity was altered and clonal T-cell expansion was caused by ivuxolimab. The monotherapy dose-escalation portion (N ≈ 50 patients) of the phase I ivuxolimab trial is reported in the paper. On the study overall, not on this receptor specifically: In partial responders in the 0.1-3.0 mg/kg groups, normalized peripheral clonal expansion was found to be among the lowest, especially among CD8+ T cells. The antigen specificity of the peripheral T cells that underwent clonal expansion was not determined. Clonal expansion of both CD4+ and CD8+ blood T cells was observed from baseline to week 6 at doses 0.1 to 3.0 mg/kg. Low levels of normalized T-cell clonal expansion were also shown by some nonresponding patients. After ivuxolimab, CD8+ T cells had more expanded clones than CD4+ T cells on average.

The germline V gene encodes CDR1 SGHTA and CDR2 FQGNSA. V ends up 5 bases short and J 1 base short, with an unmatched junction base count of 5. The CDR3 holds 15 amino acids from the cysteine to the phenylalanine. Of all the DNA, just the CDR3 is kept, 45 bases in frame from base 1. Patients with autoimmune disease history or receiving systemic immunosuppression were excluded from the trial. In every dose cohort, peripheral blood was drawn for TCR sequencing at baseline, cycle 4 day 1, and cycle 7 day 1. The samples were drawn from a first-in-human, open-label, multicenter phase I dose-escalation trial of ivuxolimab. Adults with locally advanced or metastatic head and neck squamous cell, hepatocellular, melanoma or renal cell carcinoma were enrolled in the trial. Before TCR sequencing, CD4+ T cells and CD8+ T cells were sorted from peripheral blood as separate populations. Details on this clone: The clone's antigen remains unknown. Per-base quality was not reported, and no clone a single base away is much larger than it.

For sequencing of the TCRbeta CDR3 region, genomic DNA was extracted from the sorted cells. The immunoSEQ Assay was used for sequencing of TCRbeta CDR3 regions. In its TCRdb copy, this immuneACCESS table keeps in-frame sequences only and misses some clones. Where compared with another copy, unresolved V genes explain less than half of these, and the others have no known cause. The sample data list over 95,000 clones, and about 90% of these were observed just once. 0.79% of the sample is in the top ten clones. In this chain, TRBV7-2 is recombined with TRBJ2-7; TRBD2 fits 10 bases in the junction. This material consisted of CD4+ or CD8+ T cells sorted from blood, taken in a trial of the OX40 agonist ivuxolimab. The source is an adult with an advanced solid tumor such as melanoma, head and neck, liver or kidney cancer. CDR3 sequence: CASSLTSGASYEQYF. The nucleotides are TGTGCCAGCAGCCTCACTAGCGGGGCGTCCTACGAGCAGTACTTC.